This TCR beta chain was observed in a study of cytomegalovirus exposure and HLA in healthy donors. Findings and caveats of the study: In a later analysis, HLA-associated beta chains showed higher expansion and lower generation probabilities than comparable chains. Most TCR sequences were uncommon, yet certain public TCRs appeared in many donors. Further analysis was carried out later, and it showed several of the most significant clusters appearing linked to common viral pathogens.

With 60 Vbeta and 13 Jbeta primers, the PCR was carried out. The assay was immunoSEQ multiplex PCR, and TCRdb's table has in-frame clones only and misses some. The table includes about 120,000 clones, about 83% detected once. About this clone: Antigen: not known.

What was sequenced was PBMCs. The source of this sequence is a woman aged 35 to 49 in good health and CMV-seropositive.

CDR3 sequence reads: CASSLDGGSEQFF. The CDR3 region has the DNA TGTGCCAGCAGCTTAGACGGGGGAAGTGAGCAGTTCTTC. The genes are TRBV7-9 and TRBJ2-1, with D maybe TRBD2 (6 bases). The CDR3 spans 13 residues. V gave up 1 base and J gave up 9 bases, with 10 bases separating them. CDR1 and CDR2 from the germline V gene are SEHNR and FQNEAQ (reference sequence).